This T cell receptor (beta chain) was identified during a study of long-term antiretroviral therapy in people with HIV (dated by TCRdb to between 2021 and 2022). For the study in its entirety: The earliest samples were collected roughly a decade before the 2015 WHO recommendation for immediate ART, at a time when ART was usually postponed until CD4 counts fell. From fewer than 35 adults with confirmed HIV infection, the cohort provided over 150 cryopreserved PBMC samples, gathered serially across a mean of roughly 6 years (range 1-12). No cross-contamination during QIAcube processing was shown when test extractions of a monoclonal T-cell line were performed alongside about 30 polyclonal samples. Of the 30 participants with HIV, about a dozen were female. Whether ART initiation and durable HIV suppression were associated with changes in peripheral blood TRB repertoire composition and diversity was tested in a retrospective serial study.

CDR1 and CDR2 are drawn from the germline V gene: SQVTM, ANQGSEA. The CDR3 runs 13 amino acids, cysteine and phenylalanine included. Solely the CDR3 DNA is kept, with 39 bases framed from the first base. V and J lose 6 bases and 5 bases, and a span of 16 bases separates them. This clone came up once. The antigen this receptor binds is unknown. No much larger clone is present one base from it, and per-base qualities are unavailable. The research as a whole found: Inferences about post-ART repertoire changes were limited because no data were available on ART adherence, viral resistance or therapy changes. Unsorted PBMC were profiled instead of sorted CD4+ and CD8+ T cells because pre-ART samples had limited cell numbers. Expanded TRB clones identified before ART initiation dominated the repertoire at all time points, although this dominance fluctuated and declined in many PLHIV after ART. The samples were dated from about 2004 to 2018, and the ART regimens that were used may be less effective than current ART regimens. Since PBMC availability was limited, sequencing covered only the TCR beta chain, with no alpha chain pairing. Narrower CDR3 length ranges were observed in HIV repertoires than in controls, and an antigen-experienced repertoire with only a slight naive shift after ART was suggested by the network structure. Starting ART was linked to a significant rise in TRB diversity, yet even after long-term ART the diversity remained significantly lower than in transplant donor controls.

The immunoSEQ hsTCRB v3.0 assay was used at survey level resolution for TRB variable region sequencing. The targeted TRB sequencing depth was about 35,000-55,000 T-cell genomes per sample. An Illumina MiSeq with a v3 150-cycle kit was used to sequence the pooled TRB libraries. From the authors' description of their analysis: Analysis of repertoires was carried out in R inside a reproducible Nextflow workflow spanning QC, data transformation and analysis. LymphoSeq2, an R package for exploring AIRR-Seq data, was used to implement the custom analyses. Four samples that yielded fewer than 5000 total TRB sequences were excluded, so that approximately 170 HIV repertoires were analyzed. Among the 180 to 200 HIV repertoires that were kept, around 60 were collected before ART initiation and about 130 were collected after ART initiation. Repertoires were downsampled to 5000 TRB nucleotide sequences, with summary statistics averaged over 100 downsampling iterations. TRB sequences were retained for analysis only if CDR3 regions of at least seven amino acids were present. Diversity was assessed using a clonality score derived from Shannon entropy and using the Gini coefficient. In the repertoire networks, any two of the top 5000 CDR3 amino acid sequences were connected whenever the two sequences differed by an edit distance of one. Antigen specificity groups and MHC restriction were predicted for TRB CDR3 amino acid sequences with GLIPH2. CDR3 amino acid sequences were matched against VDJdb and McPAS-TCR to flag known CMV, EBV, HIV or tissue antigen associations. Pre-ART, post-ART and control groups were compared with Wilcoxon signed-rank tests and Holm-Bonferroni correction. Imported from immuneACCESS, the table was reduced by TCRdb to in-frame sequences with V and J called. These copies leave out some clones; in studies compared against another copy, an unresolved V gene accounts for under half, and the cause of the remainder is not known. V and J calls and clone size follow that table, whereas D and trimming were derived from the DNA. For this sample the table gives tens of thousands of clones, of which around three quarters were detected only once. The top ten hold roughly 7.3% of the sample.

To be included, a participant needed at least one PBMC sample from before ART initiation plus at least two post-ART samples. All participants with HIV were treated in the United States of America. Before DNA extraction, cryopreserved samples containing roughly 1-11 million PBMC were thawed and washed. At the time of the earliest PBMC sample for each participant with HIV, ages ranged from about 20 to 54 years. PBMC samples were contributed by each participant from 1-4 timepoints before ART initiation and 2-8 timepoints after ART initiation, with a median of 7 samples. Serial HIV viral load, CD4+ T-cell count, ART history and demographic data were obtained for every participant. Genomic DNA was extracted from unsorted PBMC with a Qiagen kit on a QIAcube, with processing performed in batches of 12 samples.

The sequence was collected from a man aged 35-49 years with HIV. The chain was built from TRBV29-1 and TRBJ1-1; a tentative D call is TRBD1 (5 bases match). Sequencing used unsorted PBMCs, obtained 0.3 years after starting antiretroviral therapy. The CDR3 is CSVWWGWGTEAFF. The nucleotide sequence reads TGCAGCGTCTGGTGGGGGTGGGGGACTGAAGCTTTCTTT. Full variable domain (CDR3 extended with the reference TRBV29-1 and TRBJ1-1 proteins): SAVISQKPSRDICQRGTSLTIQCQVDSQVTMMFWYRQQPGQSLTLIATANQGSEATYESGFVIDKFPISRPNLTFSTLTVSNMSPEDSSIYLCSVWWGWGTEAFFGQGTRLTVV.